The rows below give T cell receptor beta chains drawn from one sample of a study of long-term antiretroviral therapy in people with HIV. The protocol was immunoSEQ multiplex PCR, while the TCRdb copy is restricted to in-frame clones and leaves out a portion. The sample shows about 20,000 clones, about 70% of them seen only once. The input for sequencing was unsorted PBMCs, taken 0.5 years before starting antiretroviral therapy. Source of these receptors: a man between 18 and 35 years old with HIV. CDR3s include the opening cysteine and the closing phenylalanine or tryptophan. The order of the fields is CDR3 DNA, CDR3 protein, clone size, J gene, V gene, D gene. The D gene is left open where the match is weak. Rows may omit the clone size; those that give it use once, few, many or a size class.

CDR3nt: TGTGCCAGCAGTTTAAGAGGAACCTACGAGCAGTACTTC
CDR3aa: CASSLRGTYEQYF
abundance: -
j_gene: TRBJ2-7
v_gene: TRBV28
d_gene: -

CDR3nt: TGTGCCAGCTCCAGGACTAGCGGGGGGTCAGATACGCAGTATTTT
CDR3aa: CASSRTSGGSDTQYF
abundance: -
j_gene: TRBJ2-3
v_gene: TRBV6-4
d_gene: TRBD2

CDR3nt: TGTGCCAGCAGTGACAGGGGGGAGGCCTCCTACGAGCAGTACTTC
CDR3aa: CASSDRGEASYEQYF
abundance: -
j_gene: TRBJ2-7
v_gene: TRBV2
d_gene: -

CDR3nt: TGTGCCATCAGTGAGGGAGACTACGAGCAGTACTTC
CDR3aa: CAISEGDYEQYF
abundance: few
j_gene: TRBJ2-7
v_gene: TRBV10-3
d_gene: -

CDR3nt: TGTGCCACCAGCAGAAGGTTTAACAATGAGCAGTTCTTC
CDR3aa: CATSRRFNNEQFF
abundance: -
j_gene: TRBJ2-1
v_gene: TRBV15
d_gene: -

CDR3nt: TGTGCCAGCAGTTTGGCGATGTCCGTCGGGGAGCTGTTTTTT
CDR3aa: CASSLAMSVGELFF
abundance: -
j_gene: TRBJ2-2
v_gene: TRBV27
d_gene: -

CDR3nt: TGTGCCAGCAGCTTAGAAGGGGGGTCCACAGATACGCAGTATTTT
CDR3aa: CASSLEGGSTDTQYF
abundance: few
j_gene: TRBJ2-3
v_gene: TRBV11-3
d_gene: -

CDR3nt: TGCAGCGTTGAGGTCTCGGGGGCAGCCGGGGAGCTGTTTTTT
CDR3aa: CSVEVSGAAGELFF
abundance: -
j_gene: TRBJ2-2
v_gene: TRBV29-1
d_gene: -

CDR3nt: TGTGCCAGCAGTTTACTCGCCCCGGGAGAGCAGTTCTTC
CDR3aa: CASSLLAPGEQFF
abundance: -
j_gene: TRBJ2-1
v_gene: TRBV28
d_gene: -

CDR3nt: TGCGCCAGCAGGCCCAGGGGGAATGATGGCTACACCTTC
CDR3aa: CASRPRGNDGYTF
abundance: -
j_gene: TRBJ1-2
v_gene: TRBV10-2
d_gene: TRBD1

CDR3nt: TGTGCCAGCAGTTTAGAAGGCTGGGAGGCTAACACTGAAGCTTTCTTT
CDR3aa: CASSLEGWEANTEAFF
abundance: once
j_gene: TRBJ1-1
v_gene: TRBV28
d_gene: -

CDR3nt: TGTGCCAGCAGTTGGACAGGGGGCGACTATGGCTACACCTTC
CDR3aa: CASSWTGGDYGYTF
abundance: -
j_gene: TRBJ1-2
v_gene: TRBV27
d_gene: TRBD1

CDR3nt: TGCAGTGCTAGGGACAACTACGAGCAGTACTTC
CDR3aa: CSARDNYEQYF
abundance: -
j_gene: TRBJ2-7
v_gene: TRBV20-1
d_gene: -

CDR3nt: TGTGCCAGCAGCCTATCATCTTATAGCAATCAGCCCCAGCATTTT
CDR3aa: CASSLSSYSNQPQHF
abundance: -
j_gene: TRBJ1-5
v_gene: TRBV27
d_gene: -

CDR3nt: TGTGCCAGCAGCGTAGAGGGGGCGGGCACAGATACGCAGTATTTT
CDR3aa: CASSVEGAGTDTQYF
abundance: -
j_gene: TRBJ2-3
v_gene: TRBV9
d_gene: TRBD1

CDR3nt: TGTGCCAGCAGCCCTAGACAGGGTGGTATGGCTGAAGCTTTCTTT
CDR3aa: CASSPRQGGMAEAFF
abundance: -
j_gene: TRBJ1-1
v_gene: TRBV7-6
d_gene: TRBD1

CDR3nt: TGTGCCAGCAGTTTCGACAGGGAAAGGTCCTACGAGCAGTACTTC
CDR3aa: CASSFDRERSYEQYF
abundance: -
j_gene: TRBJ2-7
v_gene: TRBV6-6
d_gene: TRBD1

CDR3nt: TGTGCCAGCAGTGACCCGGGACTAGCGGGAGGGGATGAGCAGTTCTTC
CDR3aa: CASSDPGLAGGDEQFF
abundance: -
j_gene: TRBJ2-1
v_gene: TRBV6-1
d_gene: TRBD2

CDR3nt: TGCGCCAGCAGCCTGACCGGGACAGTGTCCAATCAGCCCCAGCATTTT
CDR3aa: CASSLTGTVSNQPQHF
abundance: -
j_gene: TRBJ1-5
v_gene: TRBV4-1
d_gene: TRBD1

CDR3nt: TGTGCCAGCAGCGGGACAGATCCCTACGAGCAGTACTTC
CDR3aa: CASSGTDPYEQYF
abundance: -
j_gene: TRBJ2-7
v_gene: TRBV7-9
d_gene: TRBD1

CDR3nt: TGTGCCAGCACCAGAATGAGGGGGCGGGACTATGGCTACACCTTC
CDR3aa: CASTRMRGRDYGYTF
abundance: -
j_gene: TRBJ1-2
v_gene: TRBV6-5
d_gene: TRBD1

CDR3nt: TGTGCCAGCAGTGACCCCAACAGATCGGGAGACGAGCAGTACTTC
CDR3aa: CASSDPNRSGDEQYF
abundance: -
j_gene: TRBJ2-7
v_gene: TRBV6-1
d_gene: -

CDR3nt: TGTGCCAGCAGCTTATATTGGGCAGGGGAAGACGAGCAGTACTTC
CDR3aa: CASSLYWAGEDEQYF
abundance: -
j_gene: TRBJ2-7
v_gene: TRBV7-2
d_gene: -